This T cell receptor (beta chain) was found in a study of T cells in Graves' hyperthyroidism and ophthalmopathy. Background on the study: Peripheral blood was secured at the point of initial diagnosis, before any treatment.

This clonotype was observed at least ten times. The CDR3 contains 15 residues. Germline CDR1 LGHNA, CDR2 YSLEER. Trimming at V came to 5 bases and at J to 4 bases, leaving 11 bases not matched to a gene. Criteria for exclusion of patients were uncontrolled infection, other autoimmune disease, pregnancy or lactation. Together with thyroid ultrasound, orbital computed tomography, serum thyroxine and TRAb, clinical symptoms were used for diagnoses. Researchers amplified the TCR beta CDR3 regions from RNA transcripts. TCR CDR3 underwent first-round RT-PCR with the HTBI primer set. TCRdb analysed the multiplex PCR reads with MiXCR anew, one entry per CDR3 protein. The sample records hundreds of thousands of distinct CDR3 sequences, approximately 24% being singletons.

This chain uses TRBV4-3 with TRBJ2-7, with 7 bases matching TRBD1. Sequenced sample: blood. This TCR derives from a woman in her thirties with Graves' ophthalmopathy. This CDR3 reads CASSVGRDSAYEQYF. As DNA, the CDR3 is TGCGCCAGCAGCGTAGGCCGGGACAGTGCATACGAGCAGTACTTC.